This TCR beta chain came from a study of blood T cell repertoires in COVID-19. Background on the study: Material from acute and convalescent COVID-19 was sourced from the United States, Italy and Spain.

Germline V gene data show CDR1 as SEHNR and CDR2 as FQNEAQ (reference sequence). This CDR3 contains 14 residues. V shed 5 bases and J shed 6 bases, with 17 bases lying between them. Assay used: immunoSEQ multiplex PCR; TCRdb lists only in-frame clones, some missing. This sample carries 200,000 to 250,000 clones, about 86% of them seen once, and the ten largest clones take about 1.5%. This sequence joins TRBV7-9 and TRBJ2-7; D might be TRBD2 (5 bases). The sample was peripheral blood. The sequence was obtained from a man younger than 35 with active or convalescent COVID-19. For the CDR3, the DNA is TGTGCCAGCAGCCCGAGGACTCAATCGGGCGAGCAGTACTTC. Protein sequence: CASSPRTQSGEQYF.